This T cell receptor beta chain was captured in a study of shared clonotypes between healthy human individuals. Study at large: The study drew on a couple of women and a few men aged 18 to 49 as donors.

The unsorted PBMC replicate PCRs were performed with around 310 ng DNA, tens of thousands of T cell genomes. Profiled with immunoSEQ multiplex PCR; TCRdb holds only in-frame clones, not every one. The sample has some 470,000 clones; about 82% are singletons. Germline values: CDR1 SGHAT, CDR2 FQDESV (reference sequence). There are 15 residues in the CDR3. J gave up 3 bases and V 5 bases, and 6 bases lay outside the gene matches. Donation came from healthy HIV-negative adults that had no recent acute infections or vaccinations. Only Caucasian adults living in Nashville, Tennessee served as donors. Sequencing was carried out using PBMCs. This chain connects TRBV11-1 to TRBJ1-1, with 10 bases that match TRBD1. The clonotype originates from a woman in her thirties or forties in good health. Some clones in this sample may be carry-over from other donors' samples. CDR3 nucleotides: TGTGCCAGCAGCCAGGACAGGGGGTGGGACACTGAAGCTTTCTTT. Protein: CASSQDRGWDTEAFF.